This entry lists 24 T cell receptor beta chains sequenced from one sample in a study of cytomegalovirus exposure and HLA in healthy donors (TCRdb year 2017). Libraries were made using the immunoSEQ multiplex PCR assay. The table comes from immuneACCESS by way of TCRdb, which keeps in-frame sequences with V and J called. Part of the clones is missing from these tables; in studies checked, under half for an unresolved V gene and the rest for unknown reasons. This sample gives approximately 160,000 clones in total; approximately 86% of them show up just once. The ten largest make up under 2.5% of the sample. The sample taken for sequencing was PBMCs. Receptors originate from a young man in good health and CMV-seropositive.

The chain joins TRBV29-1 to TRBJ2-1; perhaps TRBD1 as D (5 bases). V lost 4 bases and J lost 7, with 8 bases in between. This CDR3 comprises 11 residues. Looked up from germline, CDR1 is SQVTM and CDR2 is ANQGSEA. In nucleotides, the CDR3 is TGCAGCGTTGGACAGCTAAATGAGCAGTTCTTC. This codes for CSVGQLNEQFF.

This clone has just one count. The CDR3 here is CASSLVGGGTSNQPQHF. CDR3 sequence (DNA): TGTGCCAGCAGCTTAGTGGGGGGGGGTACTAGCAATCAGCCCCAGCATTTT. The chain combines TRBV7-2 with TRBJ1-5; maybe TRBD1 (5 bases). CDR3 length: 17 residues. Germline CDR1 reads SGHTA; CDR2 reads FQGNSA. Trimming stripped 1 base from V and 0 bases from J, with 13 bases between.

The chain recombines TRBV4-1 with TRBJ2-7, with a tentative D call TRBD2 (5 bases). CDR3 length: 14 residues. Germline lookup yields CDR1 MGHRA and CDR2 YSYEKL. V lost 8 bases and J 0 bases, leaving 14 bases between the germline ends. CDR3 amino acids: CASGPGITSYEQYF. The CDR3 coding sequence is TGCGCCAGCGGACCCGGGATTACCTCCTACGAGCAGTACTTC.

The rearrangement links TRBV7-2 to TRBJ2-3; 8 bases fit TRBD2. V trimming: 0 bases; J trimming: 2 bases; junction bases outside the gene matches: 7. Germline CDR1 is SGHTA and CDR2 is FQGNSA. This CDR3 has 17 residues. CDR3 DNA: TGTGCCAGCAGCTTAGCGCCGGGCGGGGGGTTCACAGATACGCAGTATTTT. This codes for CASSLAPGGGFTDTQYF.

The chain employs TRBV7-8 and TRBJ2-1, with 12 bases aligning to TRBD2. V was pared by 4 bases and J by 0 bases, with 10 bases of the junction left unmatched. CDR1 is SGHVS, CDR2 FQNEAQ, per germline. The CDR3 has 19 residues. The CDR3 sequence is CASSSRTSGDLLSYNEQFF. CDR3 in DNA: TGTGCCAGCAGCTCTCGGACTAGCGGGGACCTACTCTCCTACAATGAGCAGTTCTTC.

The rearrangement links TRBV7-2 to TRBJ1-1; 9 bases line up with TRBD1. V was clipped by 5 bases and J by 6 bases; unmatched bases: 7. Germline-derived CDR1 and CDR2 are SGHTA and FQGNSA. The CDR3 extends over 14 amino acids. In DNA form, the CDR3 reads TGTGCCAGCAGCCCGGACAGGGGATGGGCTGAAGCTTTCTTT. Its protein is CASSPDRGWAEAFF.

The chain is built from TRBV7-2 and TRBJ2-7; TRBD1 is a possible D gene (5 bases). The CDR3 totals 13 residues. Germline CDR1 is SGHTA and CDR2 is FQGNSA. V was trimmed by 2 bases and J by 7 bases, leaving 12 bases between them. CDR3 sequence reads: CASSLTQEIEQYF. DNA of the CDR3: TGTGCCAGCAGCTTAACACAGGAGATAGAGCAGTACTTC.

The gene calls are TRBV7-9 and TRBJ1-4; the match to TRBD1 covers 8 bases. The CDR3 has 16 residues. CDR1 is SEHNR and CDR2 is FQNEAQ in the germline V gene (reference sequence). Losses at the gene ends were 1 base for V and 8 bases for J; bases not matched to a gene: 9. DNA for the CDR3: TGTGCCAGCAGCTTAGATTTGGACAGGGTGAACGAAAAACTGTTTTTT. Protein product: CASSLDLDRVNEKLFF. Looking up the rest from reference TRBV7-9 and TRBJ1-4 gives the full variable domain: DTGVSQNPRHKITKRGQNVTFRCDPISEHNRLYWYRQTLGQGPEFLTYFQNEAQLEKSRLLSDRFSAERPKGSFSTLEIQRTEQGDSAMYLCASSLDLDRVNEKLFFGSGTQLSVL.

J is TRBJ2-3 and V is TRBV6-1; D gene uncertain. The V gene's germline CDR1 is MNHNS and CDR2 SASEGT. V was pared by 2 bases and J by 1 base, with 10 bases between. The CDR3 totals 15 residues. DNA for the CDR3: TGTGCCAGCAGTGAAAGTCGTCAGGGCACAGATACGCAGTATTTT. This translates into CASSESRQGTDTQYF.

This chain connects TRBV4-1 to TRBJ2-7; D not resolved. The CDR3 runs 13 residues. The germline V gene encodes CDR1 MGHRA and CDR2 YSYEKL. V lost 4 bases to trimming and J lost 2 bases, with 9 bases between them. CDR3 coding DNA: TGCGCCAGCAGCCTACAGAGCACCTACGAGCAGTACTTC. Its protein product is CASSLQSTYEQYF.

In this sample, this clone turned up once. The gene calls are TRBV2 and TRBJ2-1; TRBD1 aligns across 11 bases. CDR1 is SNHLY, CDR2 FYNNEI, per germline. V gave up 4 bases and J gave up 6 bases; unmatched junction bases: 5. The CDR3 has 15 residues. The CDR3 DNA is TGTGCCAGCAGTGCTGGACAGGGGGCTCGCAATGAGCAGTTCTTC. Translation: CASSAGQGARNEQFF.

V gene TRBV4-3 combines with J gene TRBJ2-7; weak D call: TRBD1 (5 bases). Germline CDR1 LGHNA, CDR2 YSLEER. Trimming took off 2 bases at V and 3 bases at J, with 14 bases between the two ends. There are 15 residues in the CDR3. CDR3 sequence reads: CASSQTRQQYYEQYF. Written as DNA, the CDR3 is TGCGCCAGCAGCCAAACGAGACAGCAATACTACGAGCAGTACTTC.

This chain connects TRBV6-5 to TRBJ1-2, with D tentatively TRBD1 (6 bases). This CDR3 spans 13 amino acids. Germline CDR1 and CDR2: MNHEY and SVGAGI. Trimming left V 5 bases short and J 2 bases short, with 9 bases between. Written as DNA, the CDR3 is TGTGCCAGCAGTCCGGACAGAAACTATGGCTACACCTTC. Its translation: CASSPDRNYGYTF.

Here the CDR3 reads CASSLHPNRGNEQYF. The CDR3 bases are TGTGCCAGCAGCTTGCACCCTAACAGGGGAAACGAGCAGTACTTC. This chain joins TRBV5-4 and TRBJ2-7; TRBD1 matches at 7 bases. Germline lookup yields CDR1 SGHNT and CDR2 YYREEE (reference sequence). The CDR3 contains 15 residues. With 1 base clipped from V and 5 bases from J, the junction kept 9 bases outside the gene matches.

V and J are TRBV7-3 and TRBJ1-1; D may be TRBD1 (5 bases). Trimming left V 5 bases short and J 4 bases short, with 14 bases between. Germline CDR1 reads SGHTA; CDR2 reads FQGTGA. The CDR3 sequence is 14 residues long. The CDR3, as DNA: TGTGCCAGCAGCCCGCAGGGATGGGCCACTGAAGCTTTCTTT. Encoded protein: CASSPQGWATEAFF.

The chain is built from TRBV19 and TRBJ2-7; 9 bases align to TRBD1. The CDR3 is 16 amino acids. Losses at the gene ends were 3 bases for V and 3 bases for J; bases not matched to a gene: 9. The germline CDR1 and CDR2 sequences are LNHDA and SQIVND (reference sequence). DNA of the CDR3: TGTGCCAGTAGTATGGATAGGGACAGGGCCAACTACGAGCAGTACTTC. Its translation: CASSMDRDRANYEQYF. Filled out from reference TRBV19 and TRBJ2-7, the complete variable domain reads DGGITQSPKYLFRKEGQNVTLSCEQNLNHDAMYWYRQDPGQGLRLIYYSQIVNDFQKGDIAEGYSVSREKKESFPLTVTSAQKNPTAFYLCASSMDRDRANYEQYFGPGTRLTVT.

The CDR3 region is CASSLGDFTYEQYF. The DNA of the CDR3 is TGTGCCAGCAGCTTAGGGGACTTTACCTACGAGCAGTACTTC. The V call is TRBV7-6, the J call TRBJ2-7; possibly TRBD2 for D (6 bases). Germline CDR1 and CDR2: SGHVS and FNYEAQ. The CDR3 spans 14 residues. Trimming stripped 1 base from V and 2 bases from J, with 9 bases between.

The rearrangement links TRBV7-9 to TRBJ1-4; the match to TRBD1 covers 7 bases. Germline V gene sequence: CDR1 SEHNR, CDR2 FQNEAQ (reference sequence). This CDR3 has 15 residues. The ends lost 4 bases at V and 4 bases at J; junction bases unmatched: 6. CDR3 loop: CASSSGQVFNEKLFF. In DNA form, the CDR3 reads TGTGCCAGCAGCTCCGGACAGGTGTTTAATGAAAAACTGTTTTTT.

In nucleotides, the CDR3 is TGTGCCAGCAGCTTGAGGATCTCCTACGAGCAGTACTTC. It specifies CASSLRISYEQYF. This chain joins TRBV7-9 and TRBJ2-7; D is ambiguous. Germline assignment: CDR1 SEHNR and CDR2 FQNEAQ (reference sequence). V was trimmed by 3 bases and J by 0 bases, leaving 6 bases between them. The CDR3 sequence is 13 residues long.

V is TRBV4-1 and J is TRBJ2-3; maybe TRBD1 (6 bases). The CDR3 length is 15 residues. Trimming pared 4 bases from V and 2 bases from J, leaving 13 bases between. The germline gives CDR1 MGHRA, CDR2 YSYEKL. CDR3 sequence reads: CASSPKTGYTDTQYF. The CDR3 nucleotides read TGCGCCAGCAGCCCGAAAACAGGGTACACAGATACGCAGTATTTT.

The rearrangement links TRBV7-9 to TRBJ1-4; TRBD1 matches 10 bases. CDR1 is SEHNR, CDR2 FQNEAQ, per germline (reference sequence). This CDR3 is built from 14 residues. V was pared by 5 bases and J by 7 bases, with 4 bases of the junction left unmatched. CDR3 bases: TGTGCCAGCAGCCCGTGGACAGGGGGTGAAAAACTGTTTTTT. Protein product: CASSPWTGGEKLFF.

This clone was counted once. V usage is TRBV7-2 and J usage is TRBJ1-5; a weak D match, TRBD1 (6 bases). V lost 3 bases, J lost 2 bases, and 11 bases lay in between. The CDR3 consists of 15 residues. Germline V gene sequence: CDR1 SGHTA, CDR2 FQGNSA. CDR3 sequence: CASSFGGAGNQPQHF. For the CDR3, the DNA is TGTGCCAGCAGCTTTGGGGGGGCCGGCAATCAGCCCCAGCATTTT.

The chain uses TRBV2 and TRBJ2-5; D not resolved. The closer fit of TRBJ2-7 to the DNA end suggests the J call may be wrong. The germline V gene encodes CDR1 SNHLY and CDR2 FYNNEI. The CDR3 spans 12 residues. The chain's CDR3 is CASSYSSYEQYF. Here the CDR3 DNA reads TGTGCCAGCAGCTACAGTTCCTACGAGCAGTACTTC.

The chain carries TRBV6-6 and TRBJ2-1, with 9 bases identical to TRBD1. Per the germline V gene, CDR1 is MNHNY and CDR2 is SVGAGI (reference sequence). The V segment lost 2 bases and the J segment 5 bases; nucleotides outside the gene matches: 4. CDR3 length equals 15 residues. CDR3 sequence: CASSYRDRVDNEQFF. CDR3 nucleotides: TGTGCCAGCAGTTACCGGGACAGGGTTGACAATGAGCAGTTCTTC.